This is a list of T cell receptor beta chains from one sample in a study of blood T cells in healthy people across ages. TCRdb recomputed calls from the 5' RACE reads with MiXCR, one row per CDR3 protein. The table has over 700,000 distinct CDR3 sequences, 20% to 30% seen once. This sample also appeared in a second study, on T cells of mothers and their children.

Sample: blood. These TCRs come from a boy aged 5-17 years in good health. The CDR3 runs from the conserved cysteine through the conserved F or W. Fields, in order: clone size, D gene, V gene, J gene, CDR3 DNA, CDR3 protein. D genes are given only for firm matches. For some rows the clone size is stated as once, few or many, or as a class when expanded; others skip it.

abundance: .
d_gene: .
v_gene: TRBV7-8
j_gene: TRBJ2-1
CDR3nt: TGTGCCAGCAGCTTAGGGTCGGACATCAACAATGAGCAGTTCTTC
CDR3aa: CASSLGSDINNEQFF

abundance: .
d_gene: TRBD1
v_gene: TRBV19
j_gene: TRBJ2-2
CDR3nt: TGTGCCAGTAGGAAGACAGGGGTGAACACCGGGGAGCTGTTTTTT
CDR3aa: CASRKTGVNTGELFF

abundance: many
d_gene: .
v_gene: TRBV4-2
j_gene: TRBJ2-7
CDR3nt: TGTGCCAGCAGCCAAGCCCTGGGGGAGCAGTACTTC
CDR3aa: CASSQALGEQYF

abundance: .
d_gene: TRBD1
v_gene: TRBV7-9
j_gene: TRBJ1-2
CDR3nt: TGTGCCAGCAGCGGGGGACAGGCGTCTAACTATGGCTATACCTTC
CDR3aa: CASSGGQASNYGYTF

abundance: .
d_gene: .
v_gene: TRBV3-1
j_gene: TRBJ2-2
CDR3nt: TGTGCCAGCAGCCAAGATGATGGCAGGGTACACGGGGAGCTGTTTTTT
CDR3aa: CASSQDDGRVHGELFF

abundance: .
d_gene: TRBD1
v_gene: TRBV7-2
j_gene: TRBJ1-4
CDR3nt: TGTGCCAGCAGCTTTATAGCACAGGGGGGTGAAAAACTGTTTTTT
CDR3aa: CASSFIAQGGEKLFF

abundance: few
d_gene: .
v_gene: TRBV12-3/TRBV12-4
j_gene: TRBJ2-1
CDR3nt: TGTGCCAGCAGTTTAGGGGGCCCAGCTTACAATGAGCAGTTCTTC
CDR3aa: CASSLGGPAYNEQFF

abundance: few
d_gene: TRBD1
v_gene: TRBV10-3
j_gene: TRBJ1-2
CDR3nt: TGTGCCATCAGTGAGTCGTCGGCCGTACAGGGGGCTAATGGCTACACCTTC
CDR3aa: CAISESSAVQGANGYTF

abundance: few
d_gene: .
v_gene: TRBV15
j_gene: TRBJ2-4
CDR3nt: TGTGCCACCAGCAGAGACGATAAAGGGGGTGGCAAAAACATTCAGTACTTC
CDR3aa: CATSRDDKGGGKNIQYF

abundance: .
d_gene: .
v_gene: TRBV6-1
j_gene: TRBJ2-4
CDR3nt: TGTGTCCCCCTTCTGATAGCAGACCTAGCCAAAAACATTCAGTACTTC
CDR3aa: CVPLLIADLAKNIQYF

abundance: few
d_gene: TRBD2
v_gene: TRBV6-1
j_gene: TRBJ2-7
CDR3nt: TGTGCCACTTACTGGACTAGCGGGAGGGAGCAGTACTTC
CDR3aa: CATYWTSGREQYF

abundance: .
d_gene: .
v_gene: TRBV4-2
j_gene: TRBJ2-1
CDR3nt: TGTGCCAGCAGCCAGTTACTAGATGCCTACAATGAGCAGTTCTTC
CDR3aa: CASSQLLDAYNEQFF

abundance: .
d_gene: TRBD1
v_gene: TRBV20-1
j_gene: TRBJ2-5
CDR3nt: TGCAGTGCATGGGACAGCACCCAAGAGACCCAGTACTTC
CDR3aa: CSAWDSTQETQYF

abundance: .
d_gene: .
v_gene: TRBV28
j_gene: TRBJ1-1
CDR3nt: TGTGCCAGCAGCCCCCCAAGCACTGAAGCTTTCTTT
CDR3aa: CASSPPSTEAFF

abundance: few
d_gene: .
v_gene: TRBV9
j_gene: TRBJ2-7
CDR3nt: TGTGCCAGCAGCGTCCGGGACGCCGACGGAAACGAGCAGTACTTC
CDR3aa: CASSVRDADGNEQYF

abundance: .
d_gene: .
v_gene: TRBV18
j_gene: TRBJ2-6
CDR3nt: TGTGCCAGCTCTCTTACAGCAAACTCTGGGGCCAACGTCCTGACTTTC
CDR3aa: CASSLTANSGANVLTF

abundance: .
d_gene: .
v_gene: TRBV29-1
j_gene: TRBJ1-1
CDR3nt: TGCAGCGTTGCGGGCAGGGTCGGTACTGAAGCTTTCTTT
CDR3aa: CSVAGRVGTEAFF

abundance: few
d_gene: .
v_gene: TRBV29-1
j_gene: TRBJ2-1
CDR3nt: TGCAGCGCTAACCGGGACCCCCTATACAATGAGCAGTTCTTC
CDR3aa: CSANRDPLYNEQFF

abundance: .
d_gene: TRBD1
v_gene: TRBV7-2
j_gene: TRBJ1-2
CDR3nt: TGTGCCAGCAGCCCCTCCAGGGGGAGCTATGGCTACACCTTC
CDR3aa: CASSPSRGSYGYTF

abundance: few
d_gene: .
v_gene: TRBV7-8
j_gene: TRBJ2-3
CDR3nt: TGTGCCAGCAGCTTATGGGACTCGGGAGATACGCAGTATTTT
CDR3aa: CASSLWDSGDTQYF

abundance: .
d_gene: .
v_gene: TRBV5-8
j_gene: TRBJ2-7
CDR3nt: TGTGCCAGCAGCTTGGGACAGTTTCTCGAGCAGTACTTC
CDR3aa: CASSLGQFLEQYF

abundance: .
d_gene: .
v_gene: TRBV12-3/TRBV12-4
j_gene: TRBJ1-1
CDR3nt: TGTGCCAGCAGTCTCCCCTGGAATGAAGCTTTCTTT
CDR3aa: CASSLPWNEAFF

abundance: few
d_gene: TRBD2
v_gene: TRBV12-3/TRBV12-4
j_gene: TRBJ2-7
CDR3nt: TGTGCCTGCTCGACTAGCGGGGGCCCGCAATACGAGCAGTACTTC
CDR3aa: CACSTSGGPQYEQYF

abundance: .
d_gene: TRBD1
v_gene: TRBV28
j_gene: TRBJ2-7
CDR3nt: TGTGCCAGCAGACCGGGTGAGGGGGCAGCCTACGAGCAGTACTTC
CDR3aa: CASRPGEGAAYEQYF

abundance: .
d_gene: .
v_gene: TRBV2
j_gene: TRBJ1-2
CDR3nt: TGTGCCAGCAGTGAACTCTTTGTGGGGGACCGTGGCTACACCTTC
CDR3aa: CASSELFVGDRGYTF

abundance: few
d_gene: TRBD1
v_gene: TRBV29-1
j_gene: TRBJ2-5
CDR3nt: TGCAGCGTTCTCGACCCGACAGGGGAACAGGGCGAGACCCAGTACTTC
CDR3aa: CSVLDPTGEQGETQYF

abundance: few
d_gene: TRBD2
v_gene: TRBV27
j_gene: TRBJ2-3
CDR3nt: TGTGCCAGCTTTGGACTAGCGGGGTCCCCAGATACGCAGTATTTT
CDR3aa: CASFGLAGSPDTQYF

abundance: .
d_gene: .
v_gene: TRBV4-1
j_gene: TRBJ1-1
CDR3nt: TGCGCCAGCAGCCAAGGAGCGTCAGCCAGTGCCAGGGCTTTCTTT
CDR3aa: CASSQGASASARAFF

abundance: few
d_gene: .
v_gene: TRBV2
j_gene: TRBJ2-3
CDR3nt: TGTGCCAGCAGTGATCTCAATAGCGATACGCAGTATTTT
CDR3aa: CASSDLNSDTQYF

abundance: few
d_gene: .
v_gene: TRBV29-1
j_gene: TRBJ2-7
CDR3nt: TGCAGTGGACGGGACGGCCATGGCAACGAGCAGTACTTC
CDR3aa: CSGRDGHGNEQYF

abundance: few
d_gene: TRBD2
v_gene: TRBV5-1
j_gene: TRBJ2-5
CDR3nt: TGCGCCAGCAGCTTGGTTAGCGGGGGGACCCCGGGAGAGACCCAGTACTTC
CDR3aa: CASSLVSGGTPGETQYF

abundance: .
d_gene: .
v_gene: TRBV6-1
j_gene: TRBJ2-1
CDR3nt: TGTGCCAGCAGTGAACTAGATCTTTACAATGAGCAGTTCTTC
CDR3aa: CASSELDLYNEQFF

abundance: .
d_gene: .
v_gene: TRBV3-1
j_gene: TRBJ2-7
CDR3nt: TGTGCCAGCAGCCTTGGGCACGCTGAAGGTCTTTTCGAGCAGTACTTC
CDR3aa: CASSLGHAEGLFEQYF

abundance: .
d_gene: .
v_gene: TRBV6-6
j_gene: TRBJ2-1
CDR3nt: TGTGCCTGTAGCTCCGGACGAATCAATGAGCAGTTCTTC
CDR3aa: CACSSGRINEQFF

abundance: many
d_gene: .
v_gene: TRBV4-1
j_gene: TRBJ2-5
CDR3nt: TGCGCCAGCAGCCAAGACGGGAGAGGGGAGACCCAGTACTTC
CDR3aa: CASSQDGRGETQYF

abundance: .
d_gene: .
v_gene: TRBV7-3
j_gene: TRBJ2-3
CDR3nt: TGTGCCAGCAGCTTAAATCGAGGAGTACCAGATACGCAGTATTTT
CDR3aa: CASSLNRGVPDTQYF

abundance: few
d_gene: TRBD2
v_gene: TRBV3-1
j_gene: TRBJ2-7
CDR3nt: TGTGCCAGCAGCCTCACTAGCGGGAGGCCCCTCGAGCAGTACTTC
CDR3aa: CASSLTSGRPLEQYF

abundance: .
d_gene: .
v_gene: TRBV6-6
j_gene: TRBJ1-4
CDR3nt: TGTGCCAGCACCGCAGGGGTGAAGGAAAAACTGTTTTTT
CDR3aa: CASTAGVKEKLFF

abundance: .
d_gene: TRBD1
v_gene: TRBV7-8
j_gene: TRBJ2-5
CDR3nt: TGTGCCAGCAGCGCGAACCTCCGGGACAGGGCGGGGGAGACCCAGTACTTC
CDR3aa: CASSANLRDRAGETQYF

abundance: .
d_gene: .
v_gene: TRBV7-9
j_gene: TRBJ2-1
CDR3nt: TGCGCCAGCAGCTCCCGCGACGAGGGAAACAATGAGCAGTTCTTC
CDR3aa: CASSSRDEGNNEQFF

abundance: .
d_gene: .
v_gene: TRBV27
j_gene: TRBJ2-5
CDR3nt: TGTGCCAGCAGCGGGGGATCCCAGTACTTC
CDR3aa: CASSGGSQYF

abundance: .
d_gene: TRBD2
v_gene: TRBV6-2/TRBV6-3
j_gene: TRBJ2-1
CDR3nt: TGTGCCAGCTTCCGGCGGGAGGGCCAGAGCTCCTACAATGAGCAGTTCTTC
CDR3aa: CASFRREGQSSYNEQFF

abundance: many
d_gene: TRBD1
v_gene: TRBV6-5
j_gene: TRBJ1-2
CDR3nt: TGTGCCAGCCGCCATCGATTCCTTTCAGGGGGCGATTCATATGGCTACACCTTC
CDR3aa: CASRHRFLSGGDSYGYTF

abundance: .
d_gene: .
v_gene: TRBV20-1
j_gene: TRBJ2-5
CDR3nt: TGCAGTGCTAAGAAGGGCGTGGGGGTAGAGACCCAGTACTTC
CDR3aa: CSAKKGVGVETQYF

abundance: .
d_gene: TRBD2
v_gene: TRBV3-1
j_gene: TRBJ2-5
CDR3nt: TGTGCCAGCAGCCAAGTGTCAAGCGGGGGACCCTACCAAGAGACCCAGTACTTC
CDR3aa: CASSQVSSGGPYQETQYF

abundance: .
d_gene: TRBD1
v_gene: TRBV7-8
j_gene: TRBJ2-5
CDR3nt: TGTGCCAGCAGCTTAATCCCGACAGGGGGTTCGTCAGAGACCCAGTACTTC
CDR3aa: CASSLIPTGGSSETQYF

abundance: .
d_gene: .
v_gene: TRBV24-1
j_gene: TRBJ2-3
CDR3nt: TGTGCCACCAGTGACTCAGATACGCAGTATTTT
CDR3aa: CATSDSDTQYF

abundance: .
d_gene: TRBD1
v_gene: TRBV5-5
j_gene: TRBJ2-7
CDR3nt: TGTGCCAGCAGCTTAGGACAGGGTGAGTCCTACGAGCAGTACTTC
CDR3aa: CASSLGQGESYEQYF

abundance: .
d_gene: .
v_gene: TRBV29-1
j_gene: TRBJ2-1
CDR3nt: TGCAGCGTTGATCCGACGGGCTCCTACAATGAGCAGTTCTTC
CDR3aa: CSVDPTGSYNEQFF

abundance: .
d_gene: .
v_gene: TRBV7-3
j_gene: TRBJ2-1
CDR3nt: TGTGCCAGCAGCCCGCTGGTTGGAGGGCAGGGCGAGCAGTTCTTC
CDR3aa: CASSPLVGGQGEQFF

abundance: .
d_gene: .
v_gene: TRBV28
j_gene: TRBJ2-7
CDR3nt: TGTGCCAGCACTTTGCGCCCCGAAACCTACGAGCAGTACTTC
CDR3aa: CASTLRPETYEQYF

abundance: .
d_gene: TRBD1
v_gene: TRBV11-2
j_gene: TRBJ2-5
CDR3nt: TGTGCCAGCAGCCCCTGGACAGGGCCAGAGACCCAGTACTTC
CDR3aa: CASSPWTGPETQYF

abundance: few
d_gene: TRBD1
v_gene: TRBV11-2
j_gene: TRBJ2-1
CDR3nt: TGTGCCAGCAGCTTCCTAAACAGGGGACCCTACAATGAGCAGTTCTTC
CDR3aa: CASSFLNRGPYNEQFF

abundance: .
d_gene: .
v_gene: TRBV25-1
j_gene: TRBJ2-5
CDR3nt: TGTGCCAGCAGTGAAGGCACAGCTCGAGAGACCCAGTACTTC
CDR3aa: CASSEGTARETQYF